This paragraph reports one T cell receptor (beta chain). The record originates from a study of PD-1 blockade in classical Hodgkin lymphoma. Sequencing used immunoSEQ multiplex PCR; TCRdb keeps in-frame clones, though not all of them. This table holds more than 30,000 clones, approximately 86% found once. Every patient had relapsed following autologous stem cell transplantation, and cohorts differed in brentuximab vedotin exposure. V lost 0 bases to trimming and J lost 0 bases, with 6 bases between them. CDR1 is LNHDA and CDR2 is SQIVND in the germline V gene (reference sequence). The CDR3 runs to 15 residues.

This specimen consisted of peripheral blood mononuclear cells (PBMCs), obtained before the second cycle of nivolumab. The rearrangement links TRBV19 to TRBJ1-3, with unresolved D. The sequence was collected from a human donor with classical Hodgkin lymphoma. The CDR3 nucleotides read TGTGCCAGTAGTATAGACGGTCGCTCTGGAAACACCATATATTTT. As protein: CASSIDGRSGNTIYF.